These 23 T cell receptor beta chains share one sample of origin, sequenced in a study of response to subunit inactivated influenza vaccine. TCRdb fed the RT-PCR reads into MiXCR, producing one record per CDR3 protein. The sample has 540,000 or so distinct CDR3 sequences, 13% seen once. Sequenced material: PBMCs from blood, taken about 6 weeks after vaccination. Receptors were obtained from a man aged 45 to 65 who received an inactivated influenza vaccine.

This clonotype has just a few counts. The chain combines TRBV3-1 with TRBJ2-7; D is possibly TRBD1 (5 bases). Germline-derived CDR1 and CDR2 are LGHDT and YNNKEL (reference sequence). The CDR3 covers 16 residues. With 0 bases removed from V and 5 bases from J, the gap between germline ends came to 17 bases. The CDR3 nucleotides are TGTGCCAGCAGCCAAGAGCGCAGGGTTGGTGTGGACGAGCAGTACTTC. The encoded protein is CASSQERRVGVDEQYF.

For the CDR3, the DNA is TGCAGTGCCTTCGCATCTAGAAGCACAGATACGCAGTATTTT. Its translation is CSAFASRSTDTQYF. This chain uses TRBV20-1 with TRBJ2-3; D is undetermined. CDR1 is DFQATT and CDR2 is SNEGSKA in the germline V gene (reference sequence). The CDR3 loop spans 14 amino acids. Trimming removed 6 bases at V and 0 bases at J, with 13 bases between.

This clonotype was detected many times. The V gene is TRBV28, the J gene TRBJ2-1, with D possibly TRBD1 on 5 matching bases. The CDR3 has 15 residues. Germline CDR1 is MDHEN and CDR2 is SYDVKM. Trimming removed 4 bases at V and 0 bases at J, with 10 bases between. In nucleotides, the CDR3 is TGTGCCAGCAGTTCCGTGGGGCTCTCCTACAATGAGCAGTTCTTC. Its translation: CASSSVGLSYNEQFF.

The CDR3 protein is CASSQHGLAGVEQFF. CDR3 sequence (DNA): TGTGCCAGCAGCCAACACGGACTAGCGGGAGTTGAGCAGTTCTTC. This chain connects TRBV7-2 to TRBJ2-1; 13 positions agree with TRBD2. After removal of 5 bases from V and 9 bases from J, the junction contained 7 bases not matched to a gene. This CDR3 has 15 residues. Germline V gene lookup returns CDR1 SGHTA and CDR2 FQGNSA.

This clonotype showed up many times. This chain connects TRBV6-2 or TRBV6-3 to TRBJ2-1; tentatively, D is TRBD1 (6 bases). This CDR3 region has 12 residues. The germline V gene has CDR1 MNHEY and CDR2 SVGEGT. With 5 bases removed from V and 7 bases from J, the gap between germline ends came to 9 bases. Here the CDR3 DNA reads TGTGCCAGCAGTCCAGGGGCGAATGAGCAGTTCTTC. It codes for CASSPGANEQFF.

This clonotype was seen more than once but under ten times. The chain combines TRBV9 with TRBJ2-7; D is perhaps TRBD1 (5 bases). CDR1 SGDLS and CDR2 YYNGEE come from the germline V gene. The CDR3 length is 15 residues. The V end lost 4 bases, the J end lost 5 bases, and 19 bases lay between the germline ends. This chain's CDR3 is CASSPSGQGRNEQYF. The CDR3 DNA reads TGTGCCAGCAGCCCCTCCGGGCAGGGCCGAAACGAGCAGTACTTC.

This clonotype has at least ten counts. This chain links TRBV7-9 with TRBJ2-1; no firm D call. CDR3 size: 12 residues. Germline values: CDR1 SEHNR, CDR2 FQNEAQ (reference sequence). The ends were cut back, 5 bases at V and 7 bases at J, with 9 bases in the middle. The CDR3 spells CASSEVGNEQFF. CDR3 in DNA: TGTGCCAGCAGCGAAGTAGGGAATGAGCAGTTCTTC.

The chain combines TRBV20-1 with TRBJ2-1, with 16 bases identical to TRBD2. V gave up 5 bases and J gave up 9 bases; unmatched junction bases: 10. The CDR3 runs 16 residues. Germline V gives CDR1 DFQATT, CDR2 SNEGSKA (reference sequence). CDR3 DNA sequence: TGCAGTGCTCCTTCCGGGACTAGCGGGGGGGCTTTTGAGCAGTTCTTC. Residues: CSAPSGTSGGAFEQFF.

The rearrangement joins TRBV7-2 to TRBJ2-5, with a tentative D call TRBD1 (5 bases). From germline, CDR1 is SGHTA and CDR2 FQGNSA. The CDR3 sequence is 16 residues long. With 1 base removed from V and 2 bases from J, the gap between germline ends came to 14 bases. CDR3 nucleotides: TGTGCCAGCAGCTTAGTATATAGGGGCCCTCAAGAGACCCAGTACTTC. This translates into CASSLVYRGPQETQYF.

V gene TRBV24-1 combines with J gene TRBJ2-1, with D tentatively TRBD1 (6 bases). Trimming removed 0 bases from V and 1 base from J, with 6 bases in between. CDR3 length: 15 amino acids. Germline CDR1 is KGHDR and CDR2 is SFDVKD. CDR3 in DNA: TGTGCCACCAGTGATTTGACAGGGTCCTACAATGAGCAGTTCTTC. The encoded protein is CATSDLTGSYNEQFF.

This clonotype was observed a few times. The V gene is TRBV20-1, the J gene TRBJ2-3; possibly TRBD1 or TRBD2 for D (5 bases each). The CDR3 totals 13 residues. Germline CDR1 reads DFQATT; CDR2 reads SNEGSKA (reference sequence). V was shortened by 6 bases and J by 5 bases, with 15 bases between the two germline ends. In DNA form, the CDR3 reads TGCAGTGCCGATCTAGGGGAGAAAGATACGCAGTATTTT. It codes for CSADLGEKDTQYF.

This clonotype was recorded a few times. The J gene is TRBJ2-5, the V gene TRBV20-1; 8 bases are shared with TRBD2. There are 16 residues in the CDR3. Germline assignment: CDR1 DFQATT and CDR2 SNEGSKA (reference sequence). With V trimmed by 0 bases and J by 2 bases, 8 bases remained unmatched. As DNA, the CDR3 is TGCAGTGCTAGAGATACCAGCGGGAGATATCAAGAGACCCAGTACTTC. This translates into CSARDTSGRYQETQYF.

This clonotype was seen repeatedly, ten times or more. The chain has TRBV20-1 and TRBJ2-7; possibly TRBD2 for D (5 bases). Germline V gene lookup returns CDR1 DFQATT and CDR2 SNEGSKA (reference sequence). Trimming pared 0 bases from V and 6 bases from J, leaving 15 bases between. This CDR3 has 14 amino acids. The CDR3, as DNA: TGCAGTGCTAGAGATAGGCCCCGTCGGGGCGAGCAGTACTTC. The encoded protein is CSARDRPRRGEQYF.

This clonotype was detected only a few times. The genes are TRBV20-1 and TRBJ1-4; D remains ambiguous. The ends were cut back, 4 bases at V and 1 base at J, with 10 bases in the middle. This CDR3 spans 14 amino acids. Per the germline V gene, CDR1 is DFQATT and CDR2 is SNEGSKA (reference sequence). In nucleotides, the CDR3 is TGCAGTGCTATTCCCGGGGTAACTAATGAAAAACTGTTTTTT. This gives the protein CSAIPGVTNEKLFF.

The V gene is TRBV7-2, the J gene TRBJ2-7; D remains ambiguous. The germline CDR1 and CDR2 sequences are SGHTA and FQGNSA. The CDR3 has 13 amino acids. V was shortened by 4 bases and J by 3 bases, with 10 bases between the two germline ends. The CDR3 reads CASSSAPSYEQYF. The CDR3 coding sequence is TGTGCCAGCAGCTCTGCCCCCAGCTACGAGCAGTACTTC.

This clonotype was detected only a few times. The chain is built from TRBV6-2 or TRBV6-3 and TRBJ2-3, with 12 bases aligning to TRBD1. CDR1 and CDR2 (germline): MNHEY, SVGEGT. The CDR3 is 16 residues long. Trimming cost V 6 bases and J 5 bases; bases outside gene matches: 9. The CDR3: CASRAGTGGAGDTQYF. The CDR3 nucleotides are TGTGCCAGCAGAGCCGGGACAGGGGGCGCAGGAGATACGCAGTATTTT.

This clonotype has ten or more counts. An end of the junction differs from the germline gene, which may be a read error. The chain links TRBV5-5 to TRBJ1-1, with D unclear. The CDR3 runs 14 residues. The germline V gene encodes CDR1 SGHKS and CDR2 YYEKEE (reference sequence). DNA of the CDR3: TGTGCCAGCAGATTGGACCTGTTGAAGGGTGAAGCTTTCTTT. Translating it yields CASRLDLLKGEAFF.

This clonotype was observed once. The CDR3 loop is CASSLEQLGEQYF. The CDR3 coding sequence is TGTGCCAGCAGCTTAGAACAGTTGGGCGAGCAGTACTTC. The chain links TRBV11-2 to TRBJ2-7, with D unclear. The CDR3 is 13 residues long. Trimming left V 0 bases short and J 6 bases short, with 9 bases between. Germline V gene lookup returns CDR1 SGHAT and CDR2 FQNNGV.

This clonotype appeared many times. The CDR3 DNA follows: TGTGCCAGCAGGACAGGGGGAACTGAAGCTTTCTTT. This gives the protein CASRTGGTEAFF. V is TRBV12-3 or TRBV12-4 and J is TRBJ1-1; 9 nucleotides align to TRBD1. V lost 6 bases, J lost 5 bases, and 1 base stayed unmatched. There are 12 residues in the CDR3.

The rearrangement uses TRBV12-3 or TRBV12-4 and TRBJ2-2; D is undetermined. CDR3 size: 13 residues. The germline V and J ends were trimmed by 1 base and 6 bases, with 6 bases remaining between them. CDR3 DNA: TGTGCCAGCAGTTTAGGGCGATCCGGGGAGCTGTTTTTT. Translated, it gives CASSLGRSGELFF.

This clonotype occurred a few times. The V and J genes are TRBV20-1 and TRBJ1-6; the D is unclear. In germline, CDR1 is DFQATT, CDR2 SNEGSKA (reference sequence). Trimming took off 6 bases at V and 6 bases at J, with 15 bases between the two ends. This CDR3 contains 14 residues. As DNA, the CDR3 is TGCAGTGCGATCAGCGGAGGGAGTAATTCACCCCTCCACTTT. Protein product: CSAISGGSNSPLHF.

This clonotype showed up just a few times. V usage is TRBV20-1 and J usage is TRBJ2-5, with 11 positions matching TRBD2. The germline V gene encodes CDR1 DFQATT and CDR2 SNEGSKA (reference sequence). This CDR3 spans 15 amino acids. The V segment lost 5 bases and the J segment 6 bases; nucleotides outside the gene matches: 11. In DNA, the CDR3 is TGCAGTGCTCCACCTACTAGCGGGGGTGGGAAGACCCAGTACTTC. This gives the protein CSAPPTSGGGKTQYF.

The gene calls are TRBV6-1 and TRBJ1-5; TRBD1 agrees at 10 bases. The J segment lost 6 bases and the V segment lost 6 bases, leaving 5 bases of the junction unmatched. The germline V gene has CDR1 MNHNS and CDR2 SASEGT. This CDR3 has 14 amino acids. The CDR3 DNA sequence: TGTGCCAGCAGGACAGGGGGCAAGGGTCAGCCCCAGCATTTT. This translates into CASRTGGKGQPQHF.